A selection of T cell receptor beta chains follows, all from one sample in a study of blood T cell repertoires in COVID-19. Profiled with immunoSEQ multiplex PCR; TCRdb holds only in-frame clones, not every one. Here the sample spans fewer than 300,000 clones, about three quarters being singletons. The sequenced material came from peripheral blood. The receptors derive from an elderly woman with acute or convalescent COVID-19. Each CDR3 is given without its conserved first and last residue.

v_gene: TRBV2; j_gene: TRBJ1-1; CDR3aa: ASSRTGFTEAF
v_gene: TRBV20-1; j_gene: TRBJ2-7; CDR3aa: SASKGLAPSYEQY
v_gene: TRBV19; j_gene: TRBJ1-2; CDR3aa: ASSRQGSGNYGYT
v_gene: TRBV6-5; j_gene: TRBJ2-1; CDR3aa: ASSIGQYNEQF
v_gene: TRBV18; j_gene: TRBJ1-1; CDR3aa: ASSLTQNTEAF
v_gene: TRBV29-1; j_gene: TRBJ1-2; CDR3aa: SVEPRARTSYYGYT
v_gene: TRBV15; j_gene: TRBJ1-3; CDR3aa: ATSRGGQGNTIY
v_gene: TRBV18; j_gene: TRBJ2-7; CDR3aa: ASSKLAQGLADVYEQY
v_gene: TRBV27; j_gene: TRBJ2-2; CDR3aa: ASSISGNTGELF
v_gene: TRBV2; j_gene: TRBJ2-1; CDR3aa: ASVPDSGYNEQF
v_gene: TRBV9; j_gene: TRBJ1-2; CDR3aa: ASSVVQNYGYT
v_gene: TRBV3-1/TRBV3-2; j_gene: TRBJ1-1; CDR3aa: ASRDGTGIGAF
v_gene: TRBV7-9; j_gene: TRBJ2-5; CDR3aa: ASSLEGGRETQY
v_gene: TRBV3-1/TRBV3-2; j_gene: TRBJ1-1; CDR3aa: ASSRGQNTEAF
v_gene: TRBV3-1/TRBV3-2; j_gene: TRBJ2-7; CDR3aa: ASSARTNYEQY
v_gene: TRBV7-2; j_gene: TRBJ1-5; CDR3aa: ASSLGHRDQPQH
v_gene: TRBV7-9; j_gene: TRBJ1-1; CDR3aa: ASSSRTGGTEAF
v_gene: TRBV3-1/TRBV3-2; j_gene: TRBJ2-7; CDR3aa: ASSTWDYSYEQY
v_gene: TRBV11-2; j_gene: TRBJ1-4; CDR3aa: ASSLAAGWSNEKLF
v_gene: TRBV7-9; j_gene: TRBJ1-5; CDR3aa: ASSLSGDRQPQH